Listed below are T cell receptor beta chains from one sample, sequenced in a study of blood T cell repertoires in COVID-19. This table comes from immunoSEQ multiplex PCR, and its TCRdb copy is limited to in-frame clones, with some not included. Here the sample spans 200,000 to 300,000 clones, around 89% being singletons. The sequenced material came from PBMCs or T cells enriched from blood (not recorded which). The receptor set was obtained from a woman between 40 and 50 years old with acute COVID-19. The CDR3 runs from the conserved cysteine through the conserved F or W. The order of the fields is V gene, clone size, D gene, J gene, CDR3 DNA, CDR3 protein. The D gene is left open where the match is weak. The size entry is marked missing in some rows and otherwise reads once, few, many or a size class.

TRBV7-2	NA	TRBD2	TRBJ2-2	TGTGCCAGCAGCTCTGGTCAGGGAGGGGCCGGGGAGCTGTTTTTT	CASSSGQGGAGELFF
TRBV19	NA	TRBD1	TRBJ2-1	TGTGCCAGTAGCCCTGATTTTAACAGGGGTTTAAATGAGCAGTTCTTC	CASSPDFNRGLNEQFF
TRBV11-2	NA	TRBD2	TRBJ2-3	TGTGCCAGCAGCCTCGGACTAGCGGGGGGAACCACAGATACGCAGTATTTT	CASSLGLAGGTTDTQYF
TRBV24-1	NA	NA	TRBJ1-5	TGTGCCGCCGGCGGGGGTGATCAGCCCCAGCATTTT	CAAGGGDQPQHF
TRBV5-1	NA	NA	TRBJ2-2	TGCGCCAGCAGCTCGGACCCCCGGGGCACCGGGGAGCTGTTTTTT	CASSSDPRGTGELFF
TRBV4-1	NA	TRBD1	TRBJ2-3	TGCGCCAGCAGCTGGGGACAGGGGACCTCCACAGATACGCAGTATTTT	CASSWGQGTSTDTQYF
TRBV11-2	NA	NA	TRBJ2-2	TGTGCCAGCAGCTTCCCCCAGAAGAACACCGGGGAGCTGTTTTTT	CASSFPQKNTGELFF
TRBV6-6	NA	TRBD1	TRBJ1-6	TGTGCCAGCAGTCCCACAGGGGTCCGAGGATCACCCCTCCACTTT	CASSPTGVRGSPLHF
TRBV21-1	NA	NA	TRBJ1-6	TGTGCCAGCAGCAGGGACAGTAATTCACCCCTCCACTTT	CASSRDSNSPLHF
TRBV3-1/TRBV3-2	NA	TRBD2	TRBJ2-1	TGTGCCAGCAGTCTGGGACTAGCGGGAGCTACCTACAATGAGCAGTTCTTC	CASSLGLAGATYNEQFF
TRBV12-3/TRBV12-4	NA	NA	TRBJ1-1	TGTGCCAGCAGTTTGGGGTGGGGGCTCGAAGCTTTCTTT	CASSLGWGLEAFF
TRBV5-6	once	TRBD1	TRBJ1-3	TGTGCCAGCAGCTCTACAGGGGGTTCTGGAAACACCATATATTTT	CASSSTGGSGNTIYF
TRBV10-3	NA	NA	TRBJ2-1	TGTGCCATCACCGAGACTTCCTACAATGAGCAGTTCTTC	CAITETSYNEQFF